This entry lists 11 T cell receptor beta chains sequenced from one sample in a study of T cell responses to AZD1222 COVID-19 vaccine. Repertoires were generated with immunoSEQ multiplex PCR, while TCRdb's copy carries only in-frame clones and drops some. Among around 150,000 clones listed, approximately 90% were seen once. The sequenced sample was peripheral blood, obtained 28 days after the second AZD1222 dose. These TCRs come from an adult who received the AZD1222 COVID-19 vaccine.

The chain has TRBV19 and TRBJ1-5; D gene uncertain. The CDR3 is 15 amino acids. CDR1 is LNHDA and CDR2 is SQIVND in the germline V gene (reference sequence). V was cut by 6 bases and J by 0 bases, with 12 bases left in between. The CDR3 region has the DNA TGTGCCAGTAGAAAGACCCTTTATAGCAATCAGCCCCAGCATTTT. Its translation: CASRKTLYSNQPQHF.

The chain joins TRBV9 to TRBJ2-2; D unresolved. The CDR3 is made up of 14 amino acids. CDR1 and CDR2 (germline): SGDLS, YYNGEE. V dropped 0 bases and J dropped 1 base, with 4 bases sitting between them. CDR3 bases: TGTGCCAGCAGCGTAGTACAGAACACCGGGGAGCTGTTTTTT. Its protein product is CASSVVQNTGELFF.

This clone was observed a handful of times. The chain uses TRBV5-8 and TRBJ2-5; tentatively, D is TRBD1 (6 bases). Trimming removed 6 bases from V and 5 bases from J, with 20 bases in between. The germline gives CDR1 SGHTS, CDR2 YDEGEE. CDR3 length equals 15 residues. This CDR3 is CASTTGTSPSETQYF. CDR3 DNA: TGTGCCAGCACGACCGGGACAAGCCCATCGGAGACCCAGTACTTC.

The chain is built from TRBV11-3 and TRBJ2-1; TRBD2 matches 11 bases. The V gene end was trimmed by 1 base and the J gene end by 7 bases; junction bases not matched to a gene: 6. The CDR3 runs to 16 residues. Germline lookup yields CDR1 SGHNT and CDR2 YENEEA. The CDR3 is CASSLGLAGGGNEQFF. The CDR3 DNA is TGTGCCAGCAGCTTAGGGTTAGCGGGAGGGGGGAATGAGCAGTTCTTC.

CDR3 loop: CASSLASASGANVLTF. In nucleotides, the CDR3 is TGTGCCAGCAGCTTAGCGAGTGCCTCTGGGGCCAACGTCCTGACTTTC. This chain connects TRBV7-8 to TRBJ2-6; D unclear. This CDR3 is built from 16 residues. The V end was cut by 0 bases, the J end by 0 bases, with 6 bases between. The germline gives CDR1 SGHVS, CDR2 FQNEAQ.

The CDR3 sequence is CATKAYEQYF. In nucleotides, the CDR3 is TGTGCCACCAAAGCTTACGAGCAGTACTTC. The rearrangement links TRBV24-1 to TRBJ2-7; the D is unclear. The ends were cut back, 8 bases at V and 4 bases at J, with 5 bases in the middle. Per germline, CDR1 KGHDR and CDR2 SFDVKD. The CDR3 has 10 amino acids.

The rearrangement joins TRBV27 to TRBJ1-1; no firm D call. V lost 7 bases and J 4 bases, leaving 7 bases between the germline ends. CDR1 is MNHEY, CDR2 SMNVEV, per germline (reference sequence). This CDR3 has 11 residues. CDR3 DNA sequence: TGTGCCAGCATAGGTCCCACTGAAGCTTTCTTT. Amino acid sequence: CASIGPTEAFF.

The chain employs TRBV7-7 and TRBJ2-1; 12 bases align to TRBD2. V was clipped by 6 bases and J by 7 bases; unmatched bases: 13. This CDR3 is built from 17 residues. The germline V gene has CDR1 SSHAT and CDR2 FNYEAQ (reference sequence). CDR3 DNA: TGTGCCAGCAGTTCGACTCTACCTAGCGGGAGGGGAAATGAGCAGTTCTTC. It is translated as CASSSTLPSGRGNEQFF.

The chain recombines TRBV4-1 with TRBJ1-2; D might be TRBD1 (5 bases). Trimming removed 3 bases at V and 3 bases at J, with 14 bases between. Germline CDR1 reads MGHRA; CDR2 reads YSYEKL. This CDR3 contains 15 residues. CDR3: CASSHAPGEHYGYTF. CDR3 coding DNA: TGCGCCAGCAGCCATGCGCCGGGGGAGCACTATGGCTACACCTTC.

The rearrangement uses TRBV25-1 and TRBJ2-1, with D maybe TRBD2 (5 bases). CDR1 is MGHDK and CDR2 is SYGVNS in the germline V gene. This CDR3 has 14 amino acids. Trimming cost V 9 bases and J 0 bases, with 12 bases left between them. CDR3 amino acids: CASSSASSYNEQFF. CDR3 bases: TGTGCCAGTAGTAGCGCGAGCTCCTACAATGAGCAGTTCTTC.

This rearrangement joins TRBV6-5 to TRBJ1-1, with D uncertain. The CDR3 sequence is 15 residues long. Trimming stripped 5 bases from V and 5 bases from J, with 18 bases between. The germline gives CDR1 MNHEY, CDR2 SVGAGI. The CDR3 sequence: CASSTWAREETEAFF. The CDR3 bases are TGTGCCAGCAGTACCTGGGCGAGGGAAGAAACTGAAGCTTTCTTT.